This T cell receptor (beta chain) was found in a study of CD8+ T cells in alopecia areata. Only one count was recorded for this clone. Its specificity is not known. Findings and limits, study-wide: Scalp clonality and expanded CD8+ clones among the top 100 fell significantly with tofacitinib. Any link of baseline CD8+ expansion to response, resting on one nonresponder, remains uncertain. Normal skin's resident alphabeta T cells are also sequenced in scalp samples.

Reverse transcription of extracted RNA yielded cDNA, which provided the sequencing template. Method: immunoSEQ multiplex PCR; TCRdb's copy keeps in-frame clones and lacks some. The top ten clones hold 20% to 30% of a sample with 130,000 to 150,000 clones, 80% to 90% of them seen once. The CDR3 runs to 14 residues. Trimming removed 4 bases from V and 3 bases from J, with 13 bases in between. CDR1 and CDR2 (germline): SQVTM, ANQGSEA. Regarding treatment: oral pan-JAK inhibitor, 5-10 mg twice daily. The material was CD8+ T cells sorted from blood, obtained at week 4, from a patient treated with tofacitinib. The receptor's source is a human donor with alopecia areata. The chain links TRBV29-1 to TRBJ1-3; D is unresolved. CDR3 nucleotides: TGCAGCGTTGTTTGGGGTGCGAATGGAAACACCATATATTTT. Amino acid sequence: CSVVWGANGNTIYF.